The rows below give T cell receptor beta chains drawn from one sample of a study of blood T cell repertoires in COVID-19. Generated by immunoSEQ multiplex PCR, the TCRdb table keeps only in-frame clones and is missing some. The data show approximately 110,000 clones, about 85% seen once. The sequenced material came from peripheral blood. These receptors all stem from a man aged 40-49 years with acute or convalescent COVID-19. Each CDR3 is given with its conserved first and last residue. The D gene is left open where the match is weak. Clone size is shown for a subset of rows, as once, few, many or a class of expanded clone.

v_gene,abundance,d_gene,j_gene,CDR3aa,CDR3nt
TRBV7-2,NA,TRBD2,TRBJ2-3,CASSSWGLAGTDTQYF,TGTGCCAGCAGCTCCTGGGGACTAGCGGGAACAGATACGCAGTATTTT
TRBV30,NA,NA,TRBJ2-5,CAWTLQETQYF,TGTGCCTGGACCCTCCAAGAGACCCAGTACTTC
TRBV19,NA,NA,TRBJ2-3,CATHPPSGAGDTQYF,TGTGCCACCCACCCCCCCTCGGGAGCGGGAGATACGCAGTATTTT
TRBV4-3,NA,NA,TRBJ1-2,CASSQDKGDYGYTF,TGCGCCAGCAGCCAAGATAAAGGGGACTATGGCTACACCTTC
TRBV4-3,NA,TRBD2,TRBJ2-3,CASSLLAATDTQYF,TGCGCCAGCAGCCTACTAGCGGCCACAGATACGCAGTATTTT
TRBV2,NA,TRBD1,TRBJ1-3,CASSPVRGQGGNTIYF,TGTGCCAGCAGCCCGGTCCGGGGACAGGGAGGAAACACCATATATTTT
TRBV4-1,NA,NA,TRBJ2-1,CASSQVLGLEQFF,TGCGCCAGCAGCCAAGTCTTGGGGCTCGAGCAGTTCTTC
TRBV21-1,NA,NA,TRBJ2-1,CASSKKPQSGLAGGPYEQFF,TGTGCCAGCAGCAAAAAACCCCAATCGGGACTAGCGGGAGGGCCCTATGAGCAGTTCTTC
TRBV9,NA,TRBD2,TRBJ2-7,CASSVASGASYEQYF,TGTGCCAGCAGCGTAGCTAGCGGGGCCTCCTACGAGCAGTACTTC
TRBV6-6,NA,TRBD1,TRBJ2-4,CASSRDRSTKNIQYF,TGTGCCAGCAGCCGGGACAGAAGTACTAAAAACATTCAGTACTTC
TRBV25-1,NA,NA,TRBJ1-5,CASSYSGSNQPQHF,TGTGCCAGCTCGTACTCGGGTAGCAATCAGCCCCAGCATTTT
TRBV7-9,NA,NA,TRBJ1-6,CASSPRGGEDSPLHF,TGTGCCAGCAGCCCCCGGGGAGGGGAGGACTCACCCCTCCACTTT
TRBV7-2,NA,NA,TRBJ2-6,CASSLWASSGANVLTF,TGTGCCAGCAGCTTATGGGCAAGCTCTGGGGCCAACGTCCTGACTTTC
TRBV7-2,NA,TRBD1,TRBJ2-7,CASSEEWTGGSMYF,TGTGCCAGCAGTGAGGAGTGGACAGGGGGGTCCATGTACTTC
TRBV7-2,NA,NA,TRBJ1-1,CASSLRTGQQNTEAFF,TGTGCCAGCAGCTTAAGGACCGGACAGCAGAACACTGAAGCTTTCTTT
TRBV3-1/TRBV3-2,once,TRBD1,TRBJ2-7,CASSQGTTGGAYEQYF,TGTGCCAGCAGCCAAGGGACGACAGGGGGGGCCTACGAGCAGTACTTC
TRBV4-1,NA,TRBD1,TRBJ2-3,CASSHGLRDRSTDTQYF,TGCGCCAGCAGCCATGGACTCCGGGACAGAAGCACAGATACGCAGTATTTT
TRBV4-1,NA,NA,TRBJ1-2,CASSQDAGAAANYGYTF,TGCGCCAGCAGCCAAGATGCGGGGGCTGCAGCTAACTATGGCTACACCTTC
TRBV5-5,NA,TRBD1,TRBJ2-7,CASSFRQGEGYEQYF,TGTGCCAGCAGCTTCCGACAGGGGGAGGGCTACGAGCAGTACTTC
TRBV10-3,many,TRBD1,TRBJ2-2,CAISELSGTGVATGELFF,TGTGCCATCAGTGAACTCTCTGGGACAGGGGTGGCCACCGGGGAGCTGTTTTTT
TRBV18,NA,NA,TRBJ2-1,CASSPGQANNEQFF,TGTGCCAGCTCACCTGGACAAGCCAACAATGAGCAGTTCTTC
TRBV2,NA,TRBD2,TRBJ2-7,CASSQGLAGGIEQYF,TGTGCCAGCAGTCAGGGACTAGCGGGGGGTATCGAGCAGTACTTC
TRBV7-9,NA,TRBD1,TRBJ1-6,CASSLEGTGGFSPLHF,TGTGCCAGCAGCTTAGAAGGGACAGGGGGCTTTTCACCCCTCCACTTT
TRBV18,NA,TRBD2,TRBJ2-5,CASSPTSGIGETQYF,TGTGCCAGCTCACCCACTAGCGGGATAGGGGAGACCCAGTACTTC
TRBV7-9,NA,TRBD1,TRBJ2-7,CASSLEDRGSEQYF,TGTGCCAGCAGCTTAGAGGACAGGGGAAGCGAGCAGTACTTC
TRBV5-3,NA,NA,TRBJ2-7,CARSIREGPTYEQYF,TGTGCCAGAAGCATTCGAGAGGGCCCAACCTACGAGCAGTACTTC
TRBV21-1,once,NA,TRBJ1-1,CASSKIPVQGAPTEAFF,TGTGCCAGCAGCAAAATCCCAGTACAGGGGGCGCCCACTGAAGCTTTCTTT
TRBV4-1,NA,NA,TRBJ1-2,CASSQQRGQNYGYTF,TGCGCCAGCAGCCAGCAACGGGGACAAAACTATGGCTACACCTTC
TRBV4-1,NA,TRBD2,TRBJ2-1,CASSHHSGRSSYNEQFF,TGCGCCAGCAGCCATCATAGCGGGAGGAGCTCCTACAATGAGCAGTTCTTC
TRBV11-3,NA,TRBD2,TRBJ2-1,CASSLGGGYEQFF,TGTGCCAGCAGCTTAGGCGGGGGGTATGAGCAGTTCTTC
TRBV3-1/TRBV3-2,once,NA,TRBJ1-2,CASSQGTGNYGYTF,TGTGCCAGCAGCCAAGGAACAGGGAACTATGGCTACACCTTC
TRBV12-5,NA,TRBD1,TRBJ2-1,CASRQGYNEQFF,TGTGCTAGTCGACAGGGGTACAATGAGCAGTTCTTC
TRBV6-5,NA,NA,TRBJ2-4,CASSPGAKNIQYF,TGTGCCAGCAGCCCCGGAGCTAAAAACATTCAGTACTTC
TRBV5-4,few,TRBD1,TRBJ2-2,CASSWGQFSNTGELFF,TGTGCCAGCAGTTGGGGACAGTTTTCTAACACCGGGGAGCTGTTTTTT
TRBV4-2,NA,TRBD1,TRBJ1-5,CASSQGDSPDSNQPQHF,TGTGCCAGCAGCCAAGGGGACAGTCCCGATAGCAATCAGCCCCAGCATTTT
TRBV7-8,NA,NA,TRBJ1-1,CASSFIGVTEAFF,TGTGCCAGCAGCTTCATAGGAGTCACTGAAGCTTTCTTT
TRBV28,once,NA,TRBJ1-6,CASSFGGRGYSPLHF,TGTGCCAGCAGTTTTGGGGGCAGGGGTTATTCACCCCTCCACTTT
TRBV5-1,NA,NA,TRBJ2-3,CASSLSGGPDTQYF,TGCGCCAGCAGCTTGTCGGGGGGCCCAGATACGCAGTATTTT
TRBV7-6,NA,TRBD1,TRBJ1-4,CASSYGQGWSEKLFF,TGTGCCAGCAGCTACGGACAGGGTTGGAGTGAAAAACTGTTTTTT
TRBV19,NA,NA,TRBJ1-5,CASGRPTANQPQHF,TGTGCCAGTGGAAGACCGACAGCCAATCAGCCCCAGCATTTT
TRBV3-1/TRBV3-2,NA,NA,TRBJ2-1,CASSLLQSQGNEQFF,TGTGCCAGCAGCCTGCTTCAGTCCCAGGGCAATGAGCAGTTCTTC
TRBV18,NA,TRBD1,TRBJ1-2,CASSPQKGQPGSYGYTF,TGTGCCAGCTCACCACAGAAGGGACAGCCAGGGAGCTATGGCTACACCTTC
TRBV27,NA,NA,TRBJ2-7,CASSLRLPYEQYF,TGTGCCAGCAGTTTACGACTTCCCTACGAGCAGTACTTC
TRBV6-5,NA,NA,TRBJ2-2,CASSYEGTLNTGELFF,TGTGCCAGCAGTTACGAGGGGACACTGAACACCGGGGAGCTGTTTTTT
TRBV19,NA,TRBD1,TRBJ2-1,CASSPRQGYNEQFF,TGTGCCAGTAGCCCCCGACAGGGCTACAATGAGCAGTTCTTC
TRBV7-2,NA,TRBD1,TRBJ1-5,CASSPGTGYNQPQHF,TGTGCCAGCAGCCCAGGGACAGGGTACAATCAGCCCCAGCATTTT
TRBV27,NA,TRBD1,TRBJ1-6,CASSLSRGHNSPLHF,TGTGCCAGCAGTTTATCAAGGGGGCACAATTCACCCCTCCACTTT
TRBV6-2/TRBV6-3,NA,NA,TRBJ1-6,CASRPIQNSPLHF,TGTGCCAGCAGGCCTATACAAAATTCACCCCTCCACTTT
TRBV9,NA,TRBD1,TRBJ1-3,CASSIREGAPGNTIYF,TGTGCCAGCAGCATACGAGAGGGGGCGCCTGGAAACACCATATATTTT
TRBV6-5,NA,NA,TRBJ1-6,CASSHYNSPLHF,TGTGCCAGCAGCCATTATAATTCACCCCTCCACTTT